This passage covers 21 T cell receptor beta chains from one sample sequenced in a study of blood T cell repertoires in COVID-19. Repertoires were generated with immunoSEQ multiplex PCR, while TCRdb's copy carries only in-frame clones and drops some. The sample holds roughly 89,000 clones, 80% seen once. Sequencing input: peripheral blood. The receptor source for this set is a woman aged 70-85 years with acute or convalescent COVID-19.

The chain employs TRBV30 and TRBJ1-3; D remains ambiguous. CDR1 GTSNPN and CDR2 SVGIG come from the germline V gene (reference sequence). The length of the CDR3 is 14 residues. The V and J ends lost 1 base and 0 bases respectively, with 7 bases between them. Here the CDR3 DNA reads TGTGCCTGGAGTGCCTACTACTCTGGAAACACCATATATTTT. Translating gives CAWSAYYSGNTIYF.

At least ten counts were recorded for this clone. At the DNA level, this CDR3 is encoded by other sequences in the same sample as well. The chain joins TRBV28 to TRBJ1-5, with D perhaps TRBD1 (5 bases). V was trimmed by 2 bases and J by 2 bases, leaving 10 bases between them. Germline CDR1 reads MDHEN; CDR2 reads SYDVKM. This CDR3 spans 15 amino acids. CDR3 coding DNA: TGTGCCAGCAGTTTAGGGCAGGGCGGCAATCAGCCCCAGCATTTT. Translated: CASSLGQGGNQPQHF.

The count of this clone is one. The chain employs TRBV28 and TRBJ1-6; the match to TRBD1 covers 8 bases. CDR1 and CDR2 (germline): MDHEN, SYDVKM. The CDR3 is 13 residues long. J gave up 8 bases and V 3 bases, and 0 bases lay outside the gene matches. CDR3 coding DNA: TGTGCCAGCAGTTTGGACAGGGATTCACCCCTCCACTTT. Translation: CASSLDRDSPLHF.

The chain is built from TRBV5-1 and TRBJ2-5, with a possible D match to TRBD2 (6 bases). Trimming removed 2 bases from V and 4 bases from J, with 15 bases in between. The CDR3 is 15 residues long. Germline V gene lookup returns CDR1 SGHRS and CDR2 YFSETQ. CDR3 in DNA: TGCGCCAGCAGCTTTACGTCGGGAGTTAGAGAGACCCAGTACTTC. This gives the protein CASSFTSGVRETQYF. Combining the CDR3 with reference TRBV5-1 and TRBJ2-5 gives the whole variable domain KAGVTQTPRYLIKTRGQQVTLSCSPISGHRSVSWYQQTPGQGLQFLFEYFSETQRNKGNFPGRFSGRQFSNSRSEMNVSTLELGDSALYLCASSFTSGVRETQYFGPGTRLLVL.

This clone was recorded only once. The J gene is TRBJ2-3, the V gene TRBV28; 11 nucleotides align to TRBD2. J lost 2 bases, V lost 6 bases, and 4 bases had no gene match. This CDR3 region has 15 residues. CDR1 and CDR2 (germline): MDHEN, SYDVKM. CDR3 coding DNA: TGTGCCAGCAGCCAGGGACTAGCGGACACAGATACGCAGTATTTT. It is translated as CASSQGLADTDTQYF.

The chain recombines TRBV5-1 with TRBJ2-1, with a tentative D call TRBD1 (6 bases). V shed 3 bases and J shed 6 bases, with 19 bases lying between them. CDR1 and CDR2 from the germline V gene are SGHRS and YFSETQ. The CDR3 is 16 amino acids. The CDR3 DNA sequence: TGCGCCAGCAGCTCAAGTACAGGGTTGCCTGGCAATGAGCAGTTCTTC. This sequence encodes CASSSSTGLPGNEQFF. Full variable domain (rest looked up from reference TRBV5-1 and TRBJ2-1): KAGVTQTPRYLIKTRGQQVTLSCSPISGHRSVSWYQQTPGQGLQFLFEYFSETQRNKGNFPGRFSGRQFSNSRSEMNVSTLELGDSALYLCASSSSTGLPGNEQFFGPGTRLTVL.

The chain is built from TRBV4-3 and TRBJ2-5, with TRBD2 matching over 7 bases. The length of the CDR3 is 15 residues. Germline CDR1 and CDR2: LGHNA and YSLEER. The J segment lost 2 bases and the V segment lost 0 bases, leaving 3 bases of the junction unmatched. The CDR3 region has the DNA TGCGCCAGCAGCCAAGATCGAGCGGGGCAAGAGACCCAGTACTTC. It codes for CASSQDRAGQETQYF.

The genes are TRBV5-1 and TRBJ2-1, with 7 bases fitting TRBD2. This CDR3 has 15 residues. CDR1 and CDR2 from the germline V gene are SGHRS and YFSETQ. The J segment lost 7 bases and the V segment lost 0 bases, leaving 7 bases of the junction unmatched. The CDR3 spells CASSLVGGSPNEQFF. CDR3 sequence (DNA): TGCGCCAGCAGCTTGGTCGGCGGGAGCCCGAATGAGCAGTTCTTC.

The rearrangement uses TRBV28 and TRBJ1-2; D possibly corresponds to TRBD1 (6 bases). The CDR3 is 11 amino acids. CDR1 MDHEN and CDR2 SYDVKM come from the germline V gene. V lost 8 bases to trimming and J lost 8 bases, with 12 bases between them. CDR3 nucleotides: TGTGCCAGCGCAGGGGTTAAGGGCTACACCTTC. It encodes CASAGVKGYTF.

The chain has TRBV4-3 and TRBJ1-4; TRBD1 is a possible D gene (5 bases). Germline values: CDR1 LGHNA, CDR2 YSLEER. There are 14 residues in the CDR3. Trimming pared 9 bases from V and 2 bases from J, leaving 13 bases between. CDR3 region: CASRPGLTNEKLFF. In nucleotides, the CDR3 is TGCGCCAGTAGACCAGGGTTGACTAATGAAAAACTGTTTTTT.

V and J are TRBV2 and TRBJ1-5; TRBD1 matches 9 bases. This CDR3 has 16 amino acids. CDR1 SNHLY and CDR2 FYNNEI come from the germline V gene. V shed 5 bases and J 0 bases; nucleotides not matched to a gene: 5. The CDR3 reads CASSPGQGHSNQPQHF. CDR3 nucleotide sequence: TGTGCCAGCAGTCCGGGACAGGGTCATAGCAATCAGCCCCAGCATTTT.

V is TRBV20-1 and J is TRBJ2-4, with 7 bases matching TRBD2. This CDR3 comprises 15 residues. The germline V gene has CDR1 DFQATT and CDR2 SNEGSKA (reference sequence). The ends lost 3 bases at V and 5 bases at J; junction bases unmatched: 10. The CDR3 region is CSASPLGSGENIQYF. CDR3 DNA sequence: TGCAGTGCTAGTCCCCTAGGGAGCGGGGAAAACATTCAGTACTTC.

The V and J genes are TRBV7-8 and TRBJ2-7; 7 nucleotides align to TRBD1. The germline gives CDR1 SGHVS, CDR2 FQNEAQ. The V gene end was trimmed by 1 base and the J gene end by 2 bases; junction bases not matched to a gene: 8. This CDR3 spans 16 amino acids. The CDR3 here is CASSLGGMTGTYEQYF. The CDR3 DNA is TGTGCCAGCAGCTTAGGGGGGATGACAGGGACCTACGAGCAGTACTTC. The full variable domain, in which reference TRBV7-8 and TRBJ2-7 provide the parts outside the CDR3, is GAGVSQSPRYKVAKRGQDVALRCDPISGHVSLFWYQQALGQGPEFLTYFQNEAQLDKSGLPSDRFFAERPEGSVSTLKIQRTQQEDSAVYLCASSLGGMTGTYEQYFGPGTRLTVT.

This clone is a singleton in its sample. V and J are TRBV19 and TRBJ2-5; TRBD2 matches 8 bases. The V and J ends lost 3 bases and 5 bases, in that order; junction bases with no gene match: 11. The CDR3 runs 16 residues. Germline CDR1 reads LNHDA; CDR2 reads SQIVND (reference sequence). The CDR3 loop reads CASSISGGGPGETQYF. CDR3 coding DNA: TGTGCCAGTAGTATTTCGGGCGGGGGGCCAGGGGAGACCCAGTACTTC.

This clone has a single count. This chain uses TRBV6-1 with TRBJ1-2; a weak D match, TRBD1 (6 bases). CDR3 length equals 17 residues. The germline CDR1 and CDR2 sequences are MNHNS and SASEGT. Trimming shortened V by 2 bases and J by 5 bases, and 21 bases separated the two germline ends. CDR3 amino acids: CASSESGSQGGGYGYTF. In DNA form, the CDR3 reads TGTGCCAGCAGTGAAAGTGGGTCTCAAGGGGGAGGGTATGGCTACACCTTC.

V usage is TRBV24-1 and J usage is TRBJ2-7, with 7 bases matching TRBD2. J gave up 2 bases and V 9 bases, and 15 bases lay outside the gene matches. CDR3 length equals 16 residues. Germline CDR1 reads KGHDR; CDR2 reads SFDVKD. DNA of the CDR3: TGTGCCACCGGGGCGCGAAGCGGGATTCTCCCCTACGAGCAGTACTTC. Its protein product is CATGARSGILPYEQYF.

This chain links TRBV4-3 with TRBJ1-2; D remains unclear. The germline V gene has CDR1 LGHNA and CDR2 YSLEER. V gave up 1 base and J gave up 1 base, with 13 bases separating them. The CDR3 totals 16 residues. DNA for the CDR3: TGCGCCAGCAGCCAAGTGACGGCCGAGGTTAACTATGGCTACACCTTC. Protein: CASSQVTAEVNYGYTF.

The J gene is TRBJ2-7, the V gene TRBV7-2; D gene unclear. The germline V and J ends were trimmed by 3 bases and 4 bases, with 10 bases remaining between them. This CDR3 region has 13 residues. Germline loops: CDR1 SGHTA, CDR2 FQGNSA. CDR3 sequence: CASSFGVFYEQYF. In DNA form, the CDR3 reads TGTGCCAGCAGCTTTGGAGTTTTTTACGAGCAGTACTTC.

This sequence joins TRBV4-2 and TRBJ2-7; D gene ambiguous. The germline CDR1 and CDR2 sequences are LGHNA and YNFKEQ. The CDR3 spans 13 residues. The ends were cut back, 4 bases at V and 3 bases at J, with 10 bases in the middle. The CDR3 DNA is TGTGCCAGCAGCCTTGGAGCCCGCTACGAGCAGTACTTC. Translation gives CASSLGARYEQYF.

The chain uses TRBV11-2 and TRBJ1-1; no clear D. Germline lookup yields CDR1 SGHAT and CDR2 FQNNGV. The length of the CDR3 is 13 residues. Trimming removed 7 bases from V and 6 bases from J, with 15 bases in between. The CDR3 bases are TGTGCCAGCACCGATCGGCGCGGCGCTGAAGCTTTCTTT. This codes for CASTDRRGAEAFF.

The chain carries TRBV9 and TRBJ2-7, with 12 positions matching TRBD2. The CDR3 length is 14 residues. The junction had 5 bases not matched to a gene; V was cut back by 4 bases and J by 6 bases. Germline CDR1 and CDR2: SGDLS and YYNGEE. The CDR3 region has the DNA TGTGCCAGCAGCCTAGCGGGGGGGATAGGCGAGCAGTACTTC. The encoded protein is CASSLAGGIGEQYF.